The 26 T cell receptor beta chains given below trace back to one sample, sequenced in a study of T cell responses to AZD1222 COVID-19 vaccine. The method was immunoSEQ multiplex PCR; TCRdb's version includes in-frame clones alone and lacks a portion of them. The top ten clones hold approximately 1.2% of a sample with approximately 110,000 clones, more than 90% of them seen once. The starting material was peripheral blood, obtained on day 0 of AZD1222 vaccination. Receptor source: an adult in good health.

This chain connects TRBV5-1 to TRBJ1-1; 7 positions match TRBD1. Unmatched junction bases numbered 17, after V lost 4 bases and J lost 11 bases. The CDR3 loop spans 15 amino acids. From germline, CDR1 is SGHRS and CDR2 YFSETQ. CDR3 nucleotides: TGCGCCAGCAGCGCCCAGGGGGGCAGTTCGGCGGTGGCTTTCTTT. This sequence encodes CASSAQGGSSAVAFF.

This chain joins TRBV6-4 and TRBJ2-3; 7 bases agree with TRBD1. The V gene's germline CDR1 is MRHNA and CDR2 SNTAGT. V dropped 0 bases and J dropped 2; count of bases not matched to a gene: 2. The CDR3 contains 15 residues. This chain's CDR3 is CASSDSEGATDTQYF. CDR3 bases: TGTGCCAGCAGTGACTCTGAGGGGGCCACAGATACGCAGTATTTT.

In DNA form, the CDR3 reads TGTGCCAGCAGCGTATCGACATCAGCTAACTATGGCTACACCTTC. This codes for CASSVSTSANYGYTF. The gene calls are TRBV9 and TRBJ1-2; D gene ambiguous. CDR1 SGDLS and CDR2 YYNGEE come from the germline V gene. V lost 1 base and J lost 0, with 10 bases in between. The CDR3 has 15 amino acids.

This CDR3 is CATSGILTDTQYF. CDR3 bases: TGTGCCACTAGCGGGATTTTGACAGATACGCAGTATTTT. V usage is TRBV24-1 and J usage is TRBJ2-3, with 8 bases identical to TRBD2. Trimming took 10 bases from V and 3 from J; bases not matched to a gene: 5. Germline loops: CDR1 KGHDR, CDR2 SFDVKD. CDR3 length: 13 amino acids.

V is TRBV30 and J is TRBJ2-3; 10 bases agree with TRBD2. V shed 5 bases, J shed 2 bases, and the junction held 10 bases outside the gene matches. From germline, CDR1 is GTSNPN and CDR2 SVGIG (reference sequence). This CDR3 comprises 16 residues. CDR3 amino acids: CAWETGTSALTDTQYF. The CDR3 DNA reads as TGTGCCTGGGAAACCGGGACTAGCGCGCTCACAGATACGCAGTATTTT.

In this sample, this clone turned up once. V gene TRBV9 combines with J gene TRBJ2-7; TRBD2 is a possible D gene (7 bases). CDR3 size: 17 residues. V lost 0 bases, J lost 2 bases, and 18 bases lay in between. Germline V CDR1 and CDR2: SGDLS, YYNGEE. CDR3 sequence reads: CASSVAPGGGGTYEQYF. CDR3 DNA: TGTGCCAGCAGCGTAGCTCCCGGGGGCGGGGGCACCTACGAGCAGTACTTC.

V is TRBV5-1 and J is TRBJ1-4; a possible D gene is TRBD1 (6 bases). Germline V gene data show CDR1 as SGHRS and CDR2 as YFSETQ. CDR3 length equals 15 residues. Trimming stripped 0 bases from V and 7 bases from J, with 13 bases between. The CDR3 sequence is CASSLEGGRGEKLFF. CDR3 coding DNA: TGCGCCAGCAGCTTGGAGGGGGGAAGGGGTGAAAAACTGTTTTTT.

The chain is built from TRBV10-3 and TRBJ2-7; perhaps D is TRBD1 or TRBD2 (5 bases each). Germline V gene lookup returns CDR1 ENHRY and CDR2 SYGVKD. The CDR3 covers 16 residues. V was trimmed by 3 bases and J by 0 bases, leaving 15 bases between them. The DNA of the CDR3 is TGTGCCATCAGTGACCGGGACCGTCAAAGCTCCTACGAGCAGTACTTC. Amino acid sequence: CAISDRDRQSSYEQYF.

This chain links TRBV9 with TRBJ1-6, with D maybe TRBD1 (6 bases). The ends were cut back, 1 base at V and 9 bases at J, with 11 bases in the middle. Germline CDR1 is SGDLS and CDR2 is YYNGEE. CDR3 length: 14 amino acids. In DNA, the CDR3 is TGTGCCAGCAGCGTAAAGGGGGAAGTTTCACCCCTCCACTTT. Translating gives CASSVKGEVSPLHF.

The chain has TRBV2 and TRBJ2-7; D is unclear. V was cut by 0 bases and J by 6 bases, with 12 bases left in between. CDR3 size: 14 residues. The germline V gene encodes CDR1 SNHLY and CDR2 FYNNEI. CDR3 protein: CASSEAPPRIEQYF. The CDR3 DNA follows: TGTGCCAGCAGTGAAGCCCCGCCAAGGATCGAGCAGTACTTC.

The CDR3 nucleotides read TGTGCCAGCAGTTACCCTGGGACAGAAATTTACAATGAGCAGTTCTTC. This encodes CASSYPGTEIYNEQFF. The rearrangement uses TRBV6-2 or TRBV6-3 and TRBJ2-1; 7 nucleotides match TRBD1. CDR1 is MNHEY, CDR2 SVGEGT, per germline. The CDR3 loop spans 16 amino acids. V lost 2 bases, J lost 4 bases, and 8 bases stayed unmatched.

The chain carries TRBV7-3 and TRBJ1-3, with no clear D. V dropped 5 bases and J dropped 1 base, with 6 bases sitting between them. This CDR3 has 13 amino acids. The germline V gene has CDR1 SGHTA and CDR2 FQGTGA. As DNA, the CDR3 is TGTGCCAGCAGCCTACTTTCTGGAAACACCATATATTTT. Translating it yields CASSLLSGNTIYF.

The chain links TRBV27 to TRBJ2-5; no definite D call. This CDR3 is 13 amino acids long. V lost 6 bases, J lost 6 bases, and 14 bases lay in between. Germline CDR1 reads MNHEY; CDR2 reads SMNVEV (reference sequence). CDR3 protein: CASRAPPSQTQYF. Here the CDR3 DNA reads TGTGCCAGCAGGGCTCCTCCCTCACAGACCCAGTACTTC.

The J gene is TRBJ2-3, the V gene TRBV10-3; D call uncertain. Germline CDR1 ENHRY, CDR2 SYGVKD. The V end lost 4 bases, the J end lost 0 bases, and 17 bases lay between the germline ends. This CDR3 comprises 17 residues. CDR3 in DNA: TGTGCCATCAGTGTGTGGGCCCGAGCTGAGAGCACAGATACGCAGTATTTT. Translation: CAISVWARAESTDTQYF.

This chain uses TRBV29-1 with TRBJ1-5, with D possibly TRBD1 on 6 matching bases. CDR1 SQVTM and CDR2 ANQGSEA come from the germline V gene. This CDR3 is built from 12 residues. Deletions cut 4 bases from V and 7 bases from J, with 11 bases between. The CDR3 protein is CSVGSGGQPQHF. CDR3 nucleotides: TGCAGCGTTGGTTCTGGGGGCCAGCCCCAGCATTTT.

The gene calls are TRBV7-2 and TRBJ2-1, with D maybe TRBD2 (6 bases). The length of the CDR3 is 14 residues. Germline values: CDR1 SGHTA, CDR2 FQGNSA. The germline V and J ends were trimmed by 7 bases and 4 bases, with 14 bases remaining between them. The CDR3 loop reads CASTAGSFYNEQFF. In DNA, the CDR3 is TGTGCCAGCACCGCGGGGTCCTTTTACAATGAGCAGTTCTTC.

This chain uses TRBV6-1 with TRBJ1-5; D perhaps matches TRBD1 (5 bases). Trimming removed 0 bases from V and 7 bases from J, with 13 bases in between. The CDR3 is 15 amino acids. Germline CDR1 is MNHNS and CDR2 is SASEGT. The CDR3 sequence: CASSEARGFGQPQHF. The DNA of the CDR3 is TGTGCCAGCAGTGAAGCTCGGGGGTTCGGACAGCCCCAGCATTTT.

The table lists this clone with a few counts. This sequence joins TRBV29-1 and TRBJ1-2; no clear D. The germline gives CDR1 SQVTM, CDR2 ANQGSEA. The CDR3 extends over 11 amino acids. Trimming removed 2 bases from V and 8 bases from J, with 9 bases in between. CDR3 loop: CSVELGRGYTF. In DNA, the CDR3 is TGCAGCGTTGAACTTGGGAGAGGCTACACCTTC.

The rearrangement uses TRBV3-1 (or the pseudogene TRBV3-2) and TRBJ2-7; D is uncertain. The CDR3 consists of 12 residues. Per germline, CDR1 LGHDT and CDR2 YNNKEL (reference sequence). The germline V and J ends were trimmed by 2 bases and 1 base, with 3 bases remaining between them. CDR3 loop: CASSQNSYEQYF. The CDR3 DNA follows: TGTGCCAGCAGCCAAAATTCCTACGAGCAGTACTTC.

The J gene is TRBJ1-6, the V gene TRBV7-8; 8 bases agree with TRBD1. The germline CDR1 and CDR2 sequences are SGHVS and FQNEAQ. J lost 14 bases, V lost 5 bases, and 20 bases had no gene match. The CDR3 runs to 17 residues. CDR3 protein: CASSPEDRANSNLSLHF. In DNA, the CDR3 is TGTGCCAGCAGCCCCGAGGACAGGGCGAATTCTAATTTGTCCCTCCACTTT.

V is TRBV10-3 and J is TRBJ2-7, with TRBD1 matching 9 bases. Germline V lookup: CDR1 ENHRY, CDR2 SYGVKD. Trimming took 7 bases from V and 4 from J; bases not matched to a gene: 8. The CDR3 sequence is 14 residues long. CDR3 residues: CAIMQDRGEYEQYF. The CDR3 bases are TGTGCCATCATGCAGGACAGGGGAGAGTACGAGCAGTACTTC.

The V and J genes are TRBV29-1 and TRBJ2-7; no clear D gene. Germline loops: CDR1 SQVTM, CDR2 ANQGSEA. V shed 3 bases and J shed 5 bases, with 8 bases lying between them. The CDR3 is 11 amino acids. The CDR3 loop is CSVDVGHEQYF. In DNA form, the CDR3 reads TGCAGCGTTGATGTAGGGCACGAGCAGTACTTC.

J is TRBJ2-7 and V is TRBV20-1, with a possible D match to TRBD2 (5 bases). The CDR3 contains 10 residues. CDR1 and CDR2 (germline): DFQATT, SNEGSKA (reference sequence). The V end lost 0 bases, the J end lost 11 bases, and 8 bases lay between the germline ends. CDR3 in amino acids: CSARDLEEYF. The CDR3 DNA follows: TGCAGTGCTAGAGATCTGGAGGAGTACTTC.

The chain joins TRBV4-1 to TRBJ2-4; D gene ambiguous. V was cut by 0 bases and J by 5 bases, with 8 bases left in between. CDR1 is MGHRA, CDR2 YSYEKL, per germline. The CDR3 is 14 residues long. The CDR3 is CASSQDFGQNIQYF. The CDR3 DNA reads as TGCGCCAGCAGCCAAGATTTCGGGCAAAACATTCAGTACTTC.

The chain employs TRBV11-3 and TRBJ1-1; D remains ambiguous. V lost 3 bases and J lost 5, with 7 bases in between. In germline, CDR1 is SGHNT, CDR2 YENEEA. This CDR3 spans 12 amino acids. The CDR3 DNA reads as TGTGCCAGCAGCTTTATCGAGACTGAAGCTTTCTTT. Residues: CASSFIETEAFF. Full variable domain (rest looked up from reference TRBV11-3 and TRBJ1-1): EAGVVQSPRYKIIEKKQPVAFWCNPISGHNTLYWYLQNLGQGPELLIRYENEEAVDDSQLPKDRFSAERLKGVDSTLKIQPAELGDSAVYLCASSFIETEAFFGQGTRLTVV.

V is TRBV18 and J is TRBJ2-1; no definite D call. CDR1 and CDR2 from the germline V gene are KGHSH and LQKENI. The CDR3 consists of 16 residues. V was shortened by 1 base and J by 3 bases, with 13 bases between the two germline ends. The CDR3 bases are TGTGCCAGCTCACCACTTCCGGGCTCGGGCTACAATGAGCAGTTCTTC. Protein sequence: CASSPLPGSGYNEQFF.